This paragraph covers one TCR beta chain sequence. This record comes from a study of blood T cell repertoires in COVID-19. For the study at large: PBMCs, B-cell-depleted T cells, or T cells were the source of the cDNA or gDNA that made up the material.

Original methodology: Amplified reference gene primers provided the basis for estimating nucleated cell counts. Using immunoSEQ multiplex PCR, the repertoire was profiled, and TCRdb retains in-frame clones only, with some absent. V, J and clone size are those of that table, while D and trimming were read from the DNA. The data show fewer than 300,000 clones, more than 75% seen once. Participant-given clinical history determined each cohort assignment. Germline assignment: CDR1 SGHRS and CDR2 YFSETQ. The CDR3 length is 15 residues. Trimming at V came to 3 bases and at J to 4 bases, leaving 9 bases not matched to a gene.

The sequence was collected from a woman aged 35 to 49 with acute COVID-19. V gene TRBV5-1 combines with J gene TRBJ1-1; 7 bases fit TRBD1. The specimen sequenced was PBMCs or T cells enriched from blood (not recorded which). CDR3 residues: CASSYKGAASTEAFF. For the CDR3, the DNA is TGCGCCAGCAGCTACAAGGGGGCGGCGAGCACTGAAGCTTTCTTT. Variable domain in full (rest from reference TRBV5-1 and TRBJ1-1): KAGVTQTPRYLIKTRGQQVTLSCSPISGHRSVSWYQQTPGQGLQFLFEYFSETQRNKGNFPGRFSGRQFSNSRSEMNVSTLELGDSALYLCASSYKGAASTEAFFGQGTRLTVV.